The T cell receptor (beta chain) under discussion was sequenced for a study of T cell responses to AZD1222 COVID-19 vaccine. Overall study results and limits: After two AZD1222 doses, spike-specific TCR breadth and depth rose versus day 0.

J gave up 3 bases and V 6 bases, and 4 bases lay outside the gene matches. The CDR3 length is 14 residues. Looked up from germline, CDR1 is LNHDA and CDR2 is SQIVND (reference sequence). Details on this clone: As yet, its antigen is unknown.

The data were produced by immunoSEQ multiplex PCR, yet TCRdb's version contains in-frame clones alone and is incomplete. The top ten hold approximately 2.5% of the sample, which has roughly 120,000 clones, 90% to 95% seen once. The chain combines TRBV19 with TRBJ1-5; TRBD1 matches 8 bases. The source is an adult in good health. Sequencing used peripheral blood, obtained on day 0 of AZD1222 vaccination. The CDR3 loop is CASRPGQDNQPQHF. The CDR3 DNA sequence: TGTGCCAGTAGGCCGGGACAGGACAATCAGCCCCAGCATTTT.